The 16 T cell receptor beta chains given below trace back to one sample, sequenced in a study of OX40 agonist ivuxolimab in advanced cancers. Repertoires were generated with immunoSEQ multiplex PCR, while TCRdb's copy carries only in-frame clones and drops some. This table holds tens of thousands of clones, about nine tenths found once. This specimen was CD4+ or CD8+ T cells sorted from blood, taken in a trial of the OX40 agonist ivuxolimab. The receptors were gathered from an adult with an advanced solid tumor such as melanoma, head and neck, liver or kidney cancer.

The V call is TRBV7-2, the J call TRBJ2-2, with D hard to call. V shed 1 base and J shed 3 bases, with 6 bases lying between them. The CDR3 covers 14 residues. Germline lookup yields CDR1 SGHTA and CDR2 FQGNSA. CDR3 residues: CASSLGPYTGELFF. Here the CDR3 DNA reads TGTGCCAGCAGCTTAGGACCTTACACCGGGGAGCTGTTTTTT.

The chain is built from TRBV11-1 and TRBJ2-7; TRBD2 matches 7 bases. J gave up 3 bases and V 6 bases, and 8 bases lay outside the gene matches. The CDR3 runs 14 residues. Germline V gene data show CDR1 as SGHAT and CDR2 as FQDESV (reference sequence). As DNA, the CDR3 is TGTGCCAGCAGTTGGGCTAGCGGTGACTACGAGCAGTACTTC. It specifies CASSWASGDYEQYF.

V usage is TRBV27 and J usage is TRBJ2-7; no clear D. Per the germline V gene, CDR1 is MNHEY and CDR2 is SMNVEV (reference sequence). Trimming removed 5 bases from V and 0 bases from J, with 14 bases in between. The CDR3 contains 15 residues. CDR3 residues: CASSQGAWASYEQYF. DNA for the CDR3: TGTGCCAGCAGTCAAGGAGCGTGGGCCTCCTACGAGCAGTACTTC.

V gene TRBV27 combines with J gene TRBJ2-1, with 9 nucleotides matching TRBD1. This CDR3 is built from 15 residues. Per the germline V gene, CDR1 is MNHEY and CDR2 is SMNVEV (reference sequence). V shed 5 bases, J shed 2 bases, and the junction held 4 bases outside the gene matches. The CDR3 protein is CASSPGTGPYNEQFF. CDR3 bases: TGTGCCAGCAGTCCGGGGACAGGGCCCTACAATGAGCAGTTCTTC.

The CDR3 DNA reads as TGTGCCAGCAGCTCGGGACTTAAGAACACCGGGGAGCTGTTTTTT. Protein: CASSSGLKNTGELFF. The J gene is TRBJ2-2, the V gene TRBV9; a possible D gene is TRBD2 (6 bases). This CDR3 is 15 amino acids long. V gave up 4 bases and J gave up 1 base, with 11 bases separating them. The germline gives CDR1 SGDLS, CDR2 YYNGEE.

The chain joins TRBV9 to TRBJ1-5, with 11 bases fitting TRBD1. CDR1 is SGDLS, CDR2 YYNGEE, per germline. The CDR3 spans 18 residues. Losses at the gene ends were 0 bases for V and 4 bases for J; bases not matched to a gene: 9. CDR3 region: CASSVEGQGESKNQPQHF. The CDR3 DNA reads TGTGCCAGCAGCGTAGAGGGACAGGGGGAGAGCAAAAATCAGCCCCAGCATTTT.

CDR3 in amino acids: CASSQVWPQRSPQYF. CDR3 bases: TGTGCCAGCAGCCAAGTTTGGCCCCAAAGAAGTCCCCAGTACTTC. The V and J genes are TRBV14 and TRBJ2-5; D is unclear. The ends were cut back, 1 base at V and 9 bases at J, with 18 bases in the middle. The CDR3 is made up of 15 amino acids. Germline assignment: CDR1 SGHDN and CDR2 FVKESK. The entire variable domain, with the rest obtained from reference TRBV14 and TRBJ2-5, is as follows: EAGVTQFPSHSVIEKGQTVTLRCDPISGHDNLYWYRRVMGKEIKFLLHFVKESKQDESGMPNNRFLAERTGGTYSTLKVQPAELEDSGVYFCASSQVWPQRSPQYFGPGTRLLVL.

This sequence joins TRBV4-2 and TRBJ1-1; D is uncertain. Trimming took 0 bases from V and 4 from J, leaving 12 bases between them. Germline-derived CDR1 and CDR2 are LGHNA and YNFKEQ. The CDR3 extends over 15 amino acids. The CDR3 region has the DNA TGTGCCAGCAGCCAAGAGGAGATGGTGGGCACTGAAGCTTTCTTT. Translating it yields CASSQEEMVGTEAFF.

This chain links TRBV19 with TRBJ2-7; D not resolved. The V gene lost 1 base and the J gene lost 2 bases, with 9 bases spanning the gap. Germline V gives CDR1 LNHDA, CDR2 SQIVND (reference sequence). The CDR3 is made up of 14 amino acids. The CDR3 DNA follows: TGTGCCAGTAGTATAGTGCCCTGGACCTACGAGCAGTACTTC. Translation: CASSIVPWTYEQYF. The complete variable domain, with remaining parts taken from reference TRBV19 and TRBJ2-7, reads DGGITQSPKYLFRKEGQNVTLSCEQNLNHDAMYWYRQDPGQGLRLIYYSQIVNDFQKGDIAEGYSVSREKKESFPLTVTSAQKNPTAFYLCASSIVPWTYEQYFGPGTRLTVT.

Remarks on this clone: Germline and junction disagree at one end, which may indicate a read error. The chain combines TRBV7-7 with TRBJ2-1; 7 bases agree with TRBD2. There are 15 residues in the CDR3. The germline CDR1 and CDR2 sequences are SSHAT and FNYEAQ (reference sequence). This chain's CDR3 is CASSFGREPYNEQFF. Here the CDR3 DNA reads TGTGCTAGCAGCTTTGGGCGGGAGCCGTACAATGAGCAGTTCTTC.

The V gene is TRBV27, the J gene TRBJ2-2; D unclear. Germline V gene lookup returns CDR1 MNHEY and CDR2 SMNVEV (reference sequence). CDR3 length: 11 residues. With 8 bases removed from V and 3 bases from J, the gap between germline ends came to 4 bases. The CDR3 spells CASLHTGELFF. In nucleotides, the CDR3 is TGTGCCAGCCTTCACACCGGGGAGCTGTTTTTT.

V gene TRBV2 combines with J gene TRBJ2-7; 10 bases fit TRBD2. CDR3 length equals 21 residues. J lost 0 bases, V lost 6 bases, and 23 bases had no gene match. Germline V CDR1 and CDR2: SNHLY, FYNNEI. In nucleotides, the CDR3 is TGTGCCAGCAGGGAGCCTCGACTAGCGGGTAACACCCTACCCCGCTCCTACGAGCAGTACTTC. Translated, it gives CASREPRLAGNTLPRSYEQYF. The whole variable domain, remainder taken from reference TRBV2 and TRBJ2-7, is EPEVTQTPSHQVTQMGQEVILRCVPISNHLYFYWYRQILGQKVEFLVSFYNNEISEKSEIFDDQFSVERPDGSNFTLKIRSTKLEDSAMYFCASREPRLAGNTLPRSYEQYFGPGTRLTVT.

The gene calls are TRBV27 and TRBJ2-3, with 7 bases identical to TRBD2. V lost 8 bases and J lost 1; bases outside the gene matches: 12. CDR3 size: 16 residues. The V gene's germline CDR1 is MNHEY and CDR2 SMNVEV (reference sequence). Here the CDR3 DNA reads TGTGCCAGCCTTCCCCCAGGCGGGAGTCGCACAGATACGCAGTATTTT. Residues: CASLPPGGSRTDTQYF.

This sequence joins TRBV6-5 and TRBJ2-7, with D perhaps TRBD1 (6 bases). V gave up 2 bases and J gave up 2 bases, with 13 bases separating them. Germline V gene lookup returns CDR1 MNHEY and CDR2 SVGAGI. CDR3 length equals 15 residues. The CDR3 region has the DNA TGTGCCAGCAGTTACGGGCCAGGGGAGCCCTACGAGCAGTACTTC. Translation: CASSYGPGEPYEQYF.

The chain combines TRBV11-2 with TRBJ2-7; maybe TRBD2 (6 bases). CDR1 and CDR2 (germline): SGHAT, FQNNGV. V gave up 6 bases and J gave up 3 bases, with 15 bases separating them. The CDR3 loop spans 14 amino acids. In DNA, the CDR3 is TGTGCCAGCAGTTTCTCATCCGGGAGCTACGAGCAGTACTTC. This codes for CASSFSSGSYEQYF.

This chain links TRBV7-6 with TRBJ2-7, with D perhaps given as TRBD1 or TRBD2 (5 bases each). The CDR3 sequence is 14 residues long. Germline values: CDR1 SGHVS, CDR2 FNYEAQ. V lost 2 bases to trimming and J lost 0 bases, with 8 bases between them. CDR3 nucleotide sequence: TGTGCCAGCAGCTTATATGGGACCTCCTACGAGCAGTACTTC. Encoded protein: CASSLYGTSYEQYF.